This T cell receptor beta chain was identified in a study of OX40 agonist ivuxolimab in advanced cancers. Produced via immunoSEQ multiplex PCR; TCRdb's table is partial and in-frame only. The sample yields tens of thousands of clones, approximately 84% seen once. The V gene's germline CDR1 is SGHNT and CDR2 YYREEE (reference sequence). The CDR3 length is 12 residues. Trimming pared 4 bases from V and 4 bases from J, leaving 8 bases between. This TCR was recovered from an adult with an advanced solid tumor such as melanoma, head and neck, liver or kidney cancer. The chain joins TRBV5-4 to TRBJ1-2; TRBD1 is a possible D gene (5 bases). Sequences were derived from CD4+ or CD8+ T cells sorted from blood, sampled in a trial of the OX40 agonist ivuxolimab. CDR3 in DNA: TGTGCCAGCAGCCGGGACGGCTATGGCTACACCTTC. This gives the protein CASSRDGYGYTF.